This TCR beta chain stems from a study of T cell responses to AZD1222 COVID-19 vaccine. The protocol was immunoSEQ multiplex PCR, while the TCRdb copy is restricted to in-frame clones and leaves out a portion. The sample carries roughly 150,000 clones, about nine tenths recorded once. The CDR3 has 14 amino acids. Trimming shortened V by 8 bases and J by 3 bases, and 14 bases separated the two germline ends. Germline V lookup: CDR1 MDHEN, CDR2 SYDVKM. The material was peripheral blood, obtained 28 days after the second AZD1222 dose. The chain uses TRBV28 and TRBJ1-5; D call uncertain. The sequence was collected from an adult who received the AZD1222 COVID-19 vaccine. CDR3 protein: CASVGGLFNQPQHF. CDR3 coding DNA: TGTGCCAGCGTGGGTGGTCTCTTCAATCAGCCCCAGCATTTT.